Shown below are 13 T cell receptor beta chains from a single sample sequenced in a study of T cells after yellow fever vaccination. Using its own MiXCR run on the 5' RACE reads, TCRdb lists one record per CDR3 protein. The table includes about 63,000 distinct CDR3 sequences, roughly 7.4% detected once. This sample comprised CD8+ T cells sorted from PBMCs, obtained 15 days after the yellow fever booster vaccination. Every receptor here comes from a young man who received the YFV17D yellow fever vaccine.

This clonotype was counted between two and nine times. The chain carries TRBV7-8 and TRBJ2-7; a possible D gene is TRBD2 (5 bases). Between the trimmed V and J ends, which lost 1 base and 3 bases, there was a span of 13 bases. The CDR3 runs to 15 residues. CDR1 and CDR2 (germline): SGHVS, FQNEAQ. The CDR3 protein is CASSLDVNAGYEQYF. CDR3 sequence (DNA): TGTGCCAGCAGCTTAGATGTTAATGCGGGCTACGAGCAGTACTTC.

This clonotype was detected many times. This chain links TRBV4-1 with TRBJ2-2; 9 bases map to TRBD1. This CDR3 is built from 14 residues. CDR1 is MGHRA and CDR2 is YSYEKL in the germline V gene. V shed 9 bases and J 0 bases; nucleotides not matched to a gene: 2. This CDR3 reads CASRQGANTGELFF. The DNA of the CDR3 is TGCGCCAGTAGACAGGGGGCGAACACCGGGGAGCTGTTTTTT.

This clonotype was counted many times. The chain links TRBV5-5 to TRBJ2-7, with D possibly matching TRBD1 (5 bases). CDR3 length: 12 residues. V was pared by 2 bases and J by 2 bases, with 5 bases between. Germline V gene lookup returns CDR1 SGHKS and CDR2 YYEKEE (reference sequence). Here the CDR3 reads CASSFRAYEQYF. The CDR3 DNA sequence: TGTGCCAGCAGCTTCAGGGCCTACGAGCAGTACTTC.

This clonotype was detected many times. The chain joins TRBV15 to TRBJ2-5; 11 bases are a match to TRBD2. The CDR3 totals 15 residues. Trimming took 6 bases from V and 2 from J; bases not matched to a gene: 5. Per germline, CDR1 LNHNV and CDR2 YYDKDF (reference sequence). CDR3 sequence reads: CATRNRLAGQETQYF. The CDR3 DNA reads TGTGCCACCAGGAACCGACTAGCGGGACAAGAGACCCAGTACTTC.

Ten or more counts support this clonotype. The chain uses TRBV4-3 and TRBJ2-3, with TRBD2 identical over 9 bases. V shed 1 base and J 4 bases; nucleotides not matched to a gene: 15. This CDR3 region has 19 residues. Germline loops: CDR1 LGHNA, CDR2 YSLEER. The CDR3 nucleotides are TGCGCCAGCAGCCAAGGCGGGGGGGAAAAGACGCTCTGGGCAGATACGCAGTATTTT. It is translated as CASSQGGGEKTLWADTQYF.

This clonotype occurred many times. This sequence joins TRBV7-9 and TRBJ1-3; D not resolved. The V gene lost 5 bases and the J gene lost 4 bases, with 3 bases spanning the gap. There are 11 residues in the CDR3. Germline CDR1 SEHNR, CDR2 FQNEAQ (reference sequence). This CDR3 reads CASSRGNTIYF. The CDR3 DNA reads TGTGCCAGCAGCCGAGGAAACACCATATATTTT.

This clonotype was counted ten times or more. The V gene is TRBV3-1, the J gene TRBJ2-5; 7 bases align to TRBD2. CDR3 length: 15 amino acids. The ends lost 4 bases at V and 5 bases at J; junction bases unmatched: 10. Germline values: CDR1 LGHDT, CDR2 YNNKEL (reference sequence). CDR3 sequence reads: CASSPPLGLVETQYF. For the CDR3, the DNA is TGTGCCAGCAGCCCGCCTCTCGGACTAGTCGAGACCCAGTACTTC.

This clonotype was seen at least ten times. This sequence joins TRBV6-4 and TRBJ2-1; maybe TRBD2 (6 bases). The CDR3 consists of 15 residues. Trimming pared 0 bases from V and 0 bases from J, leaving 6 bases between. Looked up from germline, CDR1 is MRHNA and CDR2 is SNTAGT. CDR3 DNA: TGTGCCAGCAGTGACTCCGGGAGCTCCTACAATGAGCAGTTCTTC. Residues: CASSDSGSSYNEQFF.

In its sample, this clonotype was seen many times. The V call is TRBV4-3, the J call TRBJ1-5; the D is unclear. Trimming left V 0 bases short and J 11 bases short, with 17 bases between. CDR3 size: 15 residues. Germline CDR1 and CDR2: LGHNA and YSLEER. This CDR3 is CASSQDAAVSQAQHF. The CDR3 DNA reads TGCGCCAGCAGCCAAGATGCGGCAGTTTCCCAGGCCCAGCATTTT.

This clonotype was seen many times. The chain links TRBV20-1 to TRBJ2-3, with D maybe TRBD2 (6 bases). From germline, CDR1 is DFQATT and CDR2 SNEGSKA (reference sequence). The CDR3 covers 15 residues. Trimming removed 5 bases from V and 4 bases from J, with 19 bases in between. The CDR3 region has the DNA TGCAGTGCTCATCTTCAGCGGGTCGAGGCAGATACGCAGTATTTT. Translation: CSAHLQRVEADTQYF.

This clonotype showed up many times. The V call is TRBV20-1, the J call TRBJ2-7; a possible D gene is TRBD2 (6 bases). CDR3 length: 14 residues. V shed 5 bases and J shed 1 base, with 15 bases lying between them. Looked up from germline, CDR1 is DFQATT and CDR2 is SNEGSKA (reference sequence). CDR3 bases: TGCAGTGCTGGGGGACTTACCATTTCCTACGAGCAGTACTTC. This translates into CSAGGLTISYEQYF.

This clonotype was observed many times. V gene TRBV5-5 combines with J gene TRBJ2-7; 9 bases are a match to TRBD2. Trimming removed 3 bases from V and 5 bases from J; junction bases left unmatched: 9. The germline gives CDR1 SGHKS, CDR2 YYEKEE (reference sequence). The CDR3 is made up of 15 amino acids. In DNA form, the CDR3 reads TGTGCCAGCAGCTGGGGTAGCGGGAGTACGGACGAGCAGTACTTC. This codes for CASSWGSGSTDEQYF.

This clonotype was detected many times. DNA for the CDR3: TGTGCCAGCAGTCCTCCTACAGGGATCCACGAGCAGTACTTC. Translating gives CASSPPTGIHEQYF. The chain recombines TRBV2 with TRBJ2-7; a possible D gene is TRBD1 (6 bases). Germline V gene data show CDR1 as SNHLY and CDR2 as FYNNEI. Trimming removed 5 bases from V and 5 bases from J, with 16 bases in between. The CDR3 totals 14 residues.